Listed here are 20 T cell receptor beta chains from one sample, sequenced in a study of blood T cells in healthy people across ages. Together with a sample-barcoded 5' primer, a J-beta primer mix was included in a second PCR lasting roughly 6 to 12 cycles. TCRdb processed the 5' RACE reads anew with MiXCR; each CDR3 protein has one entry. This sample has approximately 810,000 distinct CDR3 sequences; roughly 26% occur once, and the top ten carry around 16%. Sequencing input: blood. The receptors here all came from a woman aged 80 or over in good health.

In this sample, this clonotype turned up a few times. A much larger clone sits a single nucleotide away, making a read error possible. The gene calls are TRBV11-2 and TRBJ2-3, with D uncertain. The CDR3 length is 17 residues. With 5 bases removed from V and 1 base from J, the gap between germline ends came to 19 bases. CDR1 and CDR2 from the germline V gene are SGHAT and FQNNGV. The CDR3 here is CASSIPSGPDRTDTQYF. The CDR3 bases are TGTGCCAGCAGCATCCCCTCCGGGCCGGACCGCACAGATACGCAGTATTTT.

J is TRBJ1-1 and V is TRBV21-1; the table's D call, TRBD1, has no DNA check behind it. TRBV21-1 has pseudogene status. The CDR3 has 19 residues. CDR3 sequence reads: CASSKSVPRVGHVNTEAFF. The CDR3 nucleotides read TGTGCCAGCAGCAAATCTGTTCCCAGGGTTGGTCATGTTAACACTGAAGCTTTCTTT.

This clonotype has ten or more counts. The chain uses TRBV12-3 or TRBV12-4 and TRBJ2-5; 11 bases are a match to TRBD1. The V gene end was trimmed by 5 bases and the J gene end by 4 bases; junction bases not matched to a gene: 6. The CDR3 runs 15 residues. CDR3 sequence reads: CASSPGQGVGETQYF. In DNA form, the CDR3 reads TGTGCCAGCAGTCCGGGACAGGGGGTTGGAGAGACCCAGTACTTC.

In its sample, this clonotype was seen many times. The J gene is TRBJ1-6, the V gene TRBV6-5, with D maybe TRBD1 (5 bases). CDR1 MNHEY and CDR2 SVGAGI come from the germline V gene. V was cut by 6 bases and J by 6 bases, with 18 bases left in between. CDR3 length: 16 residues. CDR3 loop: CASRRDQGTGNSPLHF. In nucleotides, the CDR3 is TGTGCCAGCAGACGTGATCAAGGGACGGGTAATTCACCCCTCCACTTT.

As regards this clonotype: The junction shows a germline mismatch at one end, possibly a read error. CDR3 in DNA: TGTGCCCGCAGCCTTTCGCCTGGAGAGACCCAGTACTTC. It translates to CARSLSPGETQYF. The rearrangement joins TRBV7-2 to TRBJ2-5; no clear D. CDR3 length equals 13 residues. The V gene's germline CDR1 is SGHTA and CDR2 FQGNSA.

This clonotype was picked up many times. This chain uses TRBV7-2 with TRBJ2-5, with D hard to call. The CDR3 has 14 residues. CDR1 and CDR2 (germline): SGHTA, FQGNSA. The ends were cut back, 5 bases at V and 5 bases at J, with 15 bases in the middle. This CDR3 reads CASSPNSGGETQYF. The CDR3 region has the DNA TGTGCCAGCAGCCCTAACTCGGGTGGGGAGACCCAGTACTTC.

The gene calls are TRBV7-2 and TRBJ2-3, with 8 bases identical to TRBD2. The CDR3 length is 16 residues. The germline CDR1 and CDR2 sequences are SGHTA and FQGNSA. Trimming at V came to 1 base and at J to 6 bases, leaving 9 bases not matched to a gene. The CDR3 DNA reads TGTGCCAGCAGCTTAGTAGCCGGGGGGGCACAGGATACGCAGTATTTT. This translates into CASSLVAGGAQDTQYF. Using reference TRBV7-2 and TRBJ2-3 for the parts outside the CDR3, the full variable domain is GAGVSQSPSNKVTEKGKDVELRCDPISGHTALYWYRQSLGQGLEFLIYFQGNSAPDKSGLPSDRFSAERTGGSVSTLTIQRTQQEDSAVYLCASSLVAGGAQDTQYFGPGTRLTVL.

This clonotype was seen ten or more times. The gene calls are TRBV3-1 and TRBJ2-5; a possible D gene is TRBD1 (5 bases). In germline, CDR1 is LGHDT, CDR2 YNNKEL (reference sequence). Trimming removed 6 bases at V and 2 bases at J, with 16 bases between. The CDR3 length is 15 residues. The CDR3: CASRLQGGVQETQYF. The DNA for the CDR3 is TGTGCCAGCAGACTTCAGGGTGGGGTTCAAGAGACCCAGTACTTC.

CDR3 residues: CASSPQQGEAFF. The CDR3 coding sequence is TGTGCCAGCTCACCTCAACAGGGAGAAGCTTTCTTT. The rearrangement links TRBV18 to TRBJ1-1; D is possibly TRBD1 (6 bases). The CDR3 consists of 12 residues. The V end lost 3 bases, the J end lost 8 bases, and 10 bases lay between the germline ends. CDR1 is KGHSH and CDR2 is LQKENI in the germline V gene.

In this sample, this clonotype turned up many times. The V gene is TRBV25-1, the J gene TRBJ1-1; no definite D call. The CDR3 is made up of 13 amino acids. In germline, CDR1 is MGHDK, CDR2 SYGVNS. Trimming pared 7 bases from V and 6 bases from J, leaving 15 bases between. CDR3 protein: CASTIGGVAEAFF. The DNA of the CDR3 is TGTGCCAGCACAATAGGCGGGGTTGCTGAAGCTTTCTTT. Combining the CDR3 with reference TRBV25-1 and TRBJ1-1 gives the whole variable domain EADIYQTPRYLVIGTGKKITLECSQTMGHDKMYWYQQDPGMELHLIHYSYGVNSTEKGDLSSESTVSRIRTEHFPLTLESARPSHTSQYLCASTIGGVAEAFFGQGTRLTVV.

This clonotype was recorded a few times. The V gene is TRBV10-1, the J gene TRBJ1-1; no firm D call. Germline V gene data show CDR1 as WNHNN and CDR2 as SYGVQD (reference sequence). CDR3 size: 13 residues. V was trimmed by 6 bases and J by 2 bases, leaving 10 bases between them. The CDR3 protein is CASSRGFNTEAFF. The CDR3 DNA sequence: TGCGCCAGCAGCCGTGGGTTTAACACTGAAGCTTTCTTT.

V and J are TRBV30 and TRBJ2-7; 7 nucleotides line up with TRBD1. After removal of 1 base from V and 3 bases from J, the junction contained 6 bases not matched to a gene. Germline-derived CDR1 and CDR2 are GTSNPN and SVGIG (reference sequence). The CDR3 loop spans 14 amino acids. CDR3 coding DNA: TGTGCCTGGAGTGGAACAGGGGCTTACTACGAGCAGTACTTC. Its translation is CAWSGTGAYYEQYF.

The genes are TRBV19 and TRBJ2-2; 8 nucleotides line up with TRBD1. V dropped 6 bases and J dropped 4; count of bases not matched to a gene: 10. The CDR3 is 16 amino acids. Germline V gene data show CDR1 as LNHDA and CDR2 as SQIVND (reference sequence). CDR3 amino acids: CASRVRETGGTGELFF. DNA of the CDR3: TGTGCCAGTAGGGTGAGGGAAACAGGGGGCACCGGGGAGCTGTTTTTT.

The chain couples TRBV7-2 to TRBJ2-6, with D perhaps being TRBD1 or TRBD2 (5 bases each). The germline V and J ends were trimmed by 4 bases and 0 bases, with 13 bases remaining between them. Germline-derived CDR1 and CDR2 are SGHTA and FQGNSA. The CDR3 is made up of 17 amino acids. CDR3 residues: CASSSRGGNSGANVLTF. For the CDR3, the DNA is TGTGCCAGCAGCTCGAGGGGTGGGAACTCTGGGGCCAACGTCCTGACTTTC.

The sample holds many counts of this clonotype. The CDR3 nucleotides are TGCGCCAGCAGCCAAGACGACAGGGGATGGGTCAATCAGCCCCAGCATTTT. This sequence encodes CASSQDDRGWVNQPQHF. The chain carries TRBV4-1 and TRBJ1-5; 8 bases align to TRBD1. Per the germline V gene, CDR1 is MGHRA and CDR2 is YSYEKL. The trim removed 0 bases at V and 3 bases at J, leaving 7 bases unmatched. This CDR3 is built from 17 residues.

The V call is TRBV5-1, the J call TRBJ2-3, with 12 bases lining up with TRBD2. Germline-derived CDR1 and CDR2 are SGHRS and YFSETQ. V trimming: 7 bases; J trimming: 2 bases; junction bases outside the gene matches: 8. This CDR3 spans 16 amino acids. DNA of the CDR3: TGCGCCAGCGGCTCCGGGACTAGCGGGCTCACAGATACGCAGTATTTT. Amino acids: CASGSGTSGLTDTQYF.

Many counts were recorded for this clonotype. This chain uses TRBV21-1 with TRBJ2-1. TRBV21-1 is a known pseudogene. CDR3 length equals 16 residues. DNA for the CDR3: TGTGCCAGCAGCAAAAAAGGCAAGACCACATACAATGAGCAGTTCTTC. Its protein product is CASSKKGKTTYNEQFF.

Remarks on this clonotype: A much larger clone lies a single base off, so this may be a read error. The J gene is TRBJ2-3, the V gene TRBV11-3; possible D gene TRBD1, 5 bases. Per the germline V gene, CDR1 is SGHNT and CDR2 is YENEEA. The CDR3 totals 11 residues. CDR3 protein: CAGSALGAQYF. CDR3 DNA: TGTGCCGGCAGCGCGCTAGGGGCGCAGTATTTT.

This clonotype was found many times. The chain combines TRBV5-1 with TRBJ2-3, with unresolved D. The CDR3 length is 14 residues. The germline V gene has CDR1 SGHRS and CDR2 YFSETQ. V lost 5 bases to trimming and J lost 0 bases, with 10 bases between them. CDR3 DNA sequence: TGCGCCAGCAGAGTTAACAGAAGCACAGATACGCAGTATTTT. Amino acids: CASRVNRSTDTQYF.

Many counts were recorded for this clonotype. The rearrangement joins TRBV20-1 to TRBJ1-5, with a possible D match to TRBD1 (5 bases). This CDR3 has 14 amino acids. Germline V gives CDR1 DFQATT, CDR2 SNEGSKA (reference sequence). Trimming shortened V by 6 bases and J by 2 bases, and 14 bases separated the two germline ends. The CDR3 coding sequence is TGCAGTGCGCCCCGTGGGGGGGGCAATCAGCCCCAGCATTTT. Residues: CSAPRGGGNQPQHF.